What follows are 25 T cell receptor beta chains derived from one specimen sequenced in a study of shared clonotypes between healthy human individuals. Selected positively for CCR7 and CD45RO-negative, naive CD8 cells excluded terminally differentiated effector memory CD45RA+ cells. Only in-frame clones appear in the TCRdb table, and some are missing; sequencing was by immunoSEQ multiplex PCR. Of some 1,900,000 clones in the sample, roughly 95% were seen once. The sequenced sample was naive CD8+ T cells sorted from blood. These receptors were taken from a man aged 18 to 30 in good health.

V is TRBV28 and J is TRBJ2-1; perhaps TRBD2 as D (7 bases). In germline, CDR1 is MDHEN, CDR2 SYDVKM. CDR3 length equals 13 residues. V was pared by 3 bases and J by 5 bases, with 8 bases between. The CDR3 DNA reads as TGTGCCAGCAGTTTGGGGGGGCACAATGAGCAGTTCTTC. It translates to CASSLGGHNEQFF.

This clone was picked up a small number of times. The same CDR3 is also encoded by other DNA sequences in this sample. The chain uses TRBV30 and TRBJ2-2; D unresolved. This CDR3 has 11 amino acids. Per germline, CDR1 GTSNPN and CDR2 SVGIG (reference sequence). V shed 3 bases and J shed 3 bases, with 2 bases lying between them. CDR3 loop: CAWSHTGELFF. The CDR3 bases are TGTGCCTGGAGCCACACCGGGGAGCTGTTTTTT.

This chain uses TRBV14 with TRBJ2-5; D is perhaps TRBD1 or TRBD2 (5 bases each). V lost 1 base and J 2 bases, leaving 8 bases between the germline ends. This CDR3 has 14 residues. From germline, CDR1 is SGHDN and CDR2 FVKESK. The CDR3 DNA is TGTGCCAGCAGCCAAGGGTGGGGGCAAGAGACCCAGTACTTC. Amino acids: CASSQGWGQETQYF.

This clone is a singleton in its sample. The CDR3 DNA is TGCGCCAGCAGCTTTACGGGACTAGCGGTTTGGAATGAGCAGTTCTTC. Translated: CASSFTGLAVWNEQFF. The chain couples TRBV5-1 to TRBJ2-1; 11 nucleotides align to TRBD2. CDR1 SGHRS and CDR2 YFSETQ come from the germline V gene. Trimming removed 2 bases from V and 7 bases from J; junction bases left unmatched: 8. CDR3 size: 16 residues.

The chain couples TRBV10-3 to TRBJ2-7, with 10 positions matching TRBD2. V lost 3 bases and J lost 3; bases outside the gene matches: 5. Germline V gene lookup returns CDR1 ENHRY and CDR2 SYGVKD. The CDR3 is made up of 15 amino acids. CDR3 protein: CAISDLAGEGYEQYF. The CDR3 region has the DNA TGTGCCATCAGTGATCTAGCGGGAGAAGGCTACGAGCAGTACTTC.

The V and J genes are TRBV10-3 and TRBJ2-3; TRBD2 agrees at 8 bases. The CDR3 spans 14 residues. J gave up 6 bases and V 3 bases, and 5 bases lay outside the gene matches. CDR1 and CDR2 from the germline V gene are ENHRY and SYGVKD. CDR3 protein: CAISDEAGVDTQYF. CDR3 nucleotides: TGTGCCATCAGTGATGAAGCGGGAGTGGATACGCAGTATTTT.

The chain couples TRBV6-1 to TRBJ2-3; the match to TRBD2 covers 7 bases. This CDR3 is built from 13 residues. The V segment lost 4 bases and the J segment 6 bases; nucleotides outside the gene matches: 4. CDR1 MNHNS and CDR2 SASEGT come from the germline V gene. This chain's CDR3 is CASSAGLGDTQYF. CDR3 bases: TGTGCCAGCAGTGCCGGACTAGGGGATACGCAGTATTTT.

The chain joins TRBV5-6 to TRBJ2-7, with D hard to call. V lost 3 bases and J 4 bases, leaving 17 bases between the germline ends. The CDR3 contains 15 residues. Germline lookup yields CDR1 SGHDT and CDR2 YYEEEE. CDR3 protein: CASSSLRNLWYEQYF. DNA for the CDR3: TGTGCCAGCAGCTCCCTTAGAAACCTATGGTACGAGCAGTACTTC.

J is TRBJ1-5 and V is TRBV7-6, with TRBD1 matching 7 bases. Germline V CDR1 and CDR2: SGHVS, FNYEAQ. The CDR3 length is 17 residues. Trimming at V came to 4 bases and at J to 3 bases, leaving 12 bases not matched to a gene. CDR3 bases: TGTGCCAGCAGCTCATATCCCGGGACAGTTACCAATCAGCCCCAGCATTTT. Amino acids: CASSSYPGTVTNQPQHF.

This rearrangement joins TRBV12-5 to TRBJ1-6; no definite D call. This CDR3 spans 15 amino acids. Trimming left V 9 bases short and J 0 bases short, with 12 bases between. Germline-derived CDR1 and CDR2 are LGHNT and FRNRAP. CDR3 nucleotides: TGTGCTAGCGGTCTTACTAGCTCCTATAATTCACCCCTCCACTTT. It translates to CASGLTSSYNSPLHF.

The chain uses TRBV5-6 and TRBJ2-5; D gene ambiguous. V gave up 0 bases and J gave up 1 base, with 4 bases separating them. The CDR3 loop spans 13 amino acids. CDR1 and CDR2 from the germline V gene are SGHDT and YYEEEE. CDR3 loop: CASSLATQETQYF. CDR3 in DNA: TGTGCCAGCAGCTTGGCCACCCAAGAGACCCAGTACTTC.

The chain is built from TRBV5-4 and TRBJ2-7; 10 bases are a match to TRBD1. Trimming at V came to 10 bases and at J to 4 bases, leaving 8 bases not matched to a gene. Germline CDR1 and CDR2: SGHNT and YYREEE (reference sequence). There are 13 residues in the CDR3. CDR3: CAFRTGGRYEQYF. DNA for the CDR3: TGTGCCTTTCGGACAGGGGGTAGGTACGAGCAGTACTTC.

The chain is built from TRBV5-5 and TRBJ2-7; the match to TRBD2 covers 13 bases. Germline CDR1 SGHKS, CDR2 YYEKEE (reference sequence). V lost 3 bases, J lost 6 bases, and 12 bases stayed unmatched. The CDR3 runs 17 residues. CDR3 nucleotides: TGTGCCAGCAGCTCGGGGACTAGCGGGACCGTCGCTTTCGAGCAGTACTTC. It yields the protein CASSSGTSGTVAFEQYF.

The J gene is TRBJ1-3, the V gene TRBV4-3; TRBD1 is a possible D gene (5 bases). Per the germline V gene, CDR1 is LGHNA and CDR2 is YSLEER. Trimming stripped 0 bases from V and 0 bases from J, with 15 bases between. This CDR3 comprises 18 residues. The CDR3 protein is CASSQDFEGPPSGNTIYF. The CDR3 DNA reads TGCGCCAGCAGCCAAGATTTTGAGGGACCCCCCTCTGGAAACACCATATATTTT.

The chain links TRBV6-1 to TRBJ1-1; D is ambiguous. Germline V gene sequence: CDR1 MNHNS, CDR2 SASEGT. Trimming pared 2 bases from V and 5 bases from J, leaving 9 bases between. The CDR3 runs to 13 residues. CDR3 loop: CASSEKWGTEAFF. In DNA, the CDR3 is TGTGCCAGCAGTGAAAAATGGGGAACTGAAGCTTTCTTT.

The V gene is TRBV10-1, the J gene TRBJ2-3; 11 bases are shared with TRBD2. The germline gives CDR1 WNHNN, CDR2 SYGVQD (reference sequence). CDR3 length equals 15 residues. Unmatched junction bases numbered 1, after V lost 2 bases and J lost 3 bases. The CDR3 DNA reads as TGCGCCAGCAGTGAGACTAGCGGGAGAACAGATACGCAGTATTTT. It translates to CASSETSGRTDTQYF.

The chain combines TRBV25-1 with TRBJ1-5; D might be TRBD1 (5 bases). Germline-derived CDR1 and CDR2 are MGHDK and SYGVNS. CDR3 length equals 14 residues. The V gene lost 5 bases and the J gene lost 5 bases, with 13 bases spanning the gap. CDR3 DNA sequence: TGTGCCAGCAGTTCCTCAGGGACCTATCAGCCCCAGCATTTT. Translation: CASSSSGTYQPQHF.

In regard to this clone: Other DNA sequences of this sample code for an identical CDR3. This rearrangement joins TRBV5-6 to TRBJ2-7; a possible D gene is TRBD1 (6 bases). CDR3 length equals 13 residues. With 3 bases removed from V and 2 bases from J, the gap between germline ends came to 9 bases. Per germline, CDR1 SGHDT and CDR2 YYEEEE. CDR3 region: CASSWDIAYEQYF. The CDR3 DNA is TGTGCCAGCAGCTGGGACATTGCCTACGAGCAGTACTTC.

The chain combines TRBV28 with TRBJ1-1; D is unresolved. The V gene's germline CDR1 is MDHEN and CDR2 SYDVKM. CDR3 length equals 14 residues. The V end lost 2 bases, the J end lost 5 bases, and 12 bases lay between the germline ends. The CDR3 region has the DNA TGTGCCAGCAGTTTACGGGCTATTAGGACTGAAGCTTTCTTT. It encodes CASSLRAIRTEAFF.

The chain recombines TRBV7-9 with TRBJ1-5; D is ambiguous. The germline V and J ends were trimmed by 4 bases and 11 bases, with 12 bases remaining between them. Germline V gene sequence: CDR1 SEHNR, CDR2 FQNEAQ (reference sequence). The CDR3 totals 12 residues. CDR3 DNA sequence: TGTGCCAGCAGCTCCGGATCAATGGCCCAGCATTTT. Translating it yields CASSSGSMAQHF.

This chain connects TRBV4-1 to TRBJ2-6; D gene unclear. The CDR3 loop spans 13 amino acids. CDR1 is MGHRA and CDR2 is YSYEKL in the germline V gene. V lost 4 bases and J 2 bases, leaving 3 bases between the germline ends. The CDR3, as DNA: TGCGCCAGCAGCCTCGCTGGGGCCAACGTCCTGACTTTC. It is translated as CASSLAGANVLTF.

With regard to this clone: The identical CDR3 is also encoded by other nucleotide sequences in the sample. The chain is built from TRBV6-5 and TRBJ1-2, with 7 bases matching TRBD1. With 2 bases clipped from V and 1 base from J, the junction kept 1 base outside the gene matches. CDR1 and CDR2 from the germline V gene are MNHEY and SVGAGI. This CDR3 has 14 amino acids. The DNA for the CDR3 is TGTGCCAGCAGTTACAGGGACAGTAACTATGGCTACACCTTC. This codes for CASSYRDSNYGYTF.

The J gene is TRBJ2-7, the V gene TRBV5-6; weak D call: TRBD1 (5 bases). V lost 3 bases and J lost 0, with 19 bases in between. The V gene's germline CDR1 is SGHDT and CDR2 YYEEEE. CDR3 length: 17 residues. CDR3 protein: CASSSDSLPFSSYEQYF. The CDR3 bases are TGTGCCAGCAGCTCAGACAGTCTCCCTTTCTCCTCCTACGAGCAGTACTTC.

The V and J genes are TRBV5-1 and TRBJ2-3; tentatively, D is TRBD1 or TRBD2 (5 bases each). CDR1 and CDR2 (germline): SGHRS, YFSETQ. The CDR3 is 15 residues long. V shed 1 base and J shed 2 bases, with 11 bases lying between them. CDR3 protein: CASSLYPGTTDTQYF. CDR3 DNA: TGCGCCAGCAGCTTGTATCCAGGGACCACAGATACGCAGTATTTT.

This clone has a single count. This chain connects TRBV28 to TRBJ2-7, with a tentative D call TRBD2 (5 bases). The germline CDR1 and CDR2 sequences are MDHEN and SYDVKM. The CDR3 loop spans 14 amino acids. Deletions cut 6 bases from V and 2 bases from J, with 14 bases between. CDR3 DNA: TGTGCCAGCAGACCCCGTCGGGGTACCTACGAGCAGTACTTC. This encodes CASRPRRGTYEQYF.